This T cell receptor beta chain came from a study of blood T cell repertoires in COVID-19. Clones were read by immunoSEQ multiplex PCR, and TCRdb kept only the in-frame ones, dropping some. There are 200,000 to 300,000 clones in the sample; approximately 92% occur only once, and around 2.5% lies in the top ten. The CDR3 length is 16 residues. Germline V gene sequence: CDR1 SGHRS, CDR2 YFSETQ. J gave up 9 bases and V 0 bases, and 10 bases lay outside the gene matches. This sequence was found in a person under 30 with COVID-19, enrolled during active disease. Source material: peripheral blood. The V call is TRBV5-1, the J call TRBJ2-1; 9 bases match TRBD1. The CDR3 DNA reads TGCGCCAGCAGCTTGGCCGGGGGGACAGGGTCGGCTGAGCAGTTCTTC. Encoded protein: CASSLAGGTGSAEQFF. The complete variable domain, with remaining parts taken from reference TRBV5-1 and TRBJ2-1, reads KAGVTQTPRYLIKTRGQQVTLSCSPISGHRSVSWYQQTPGQGLQFLFEYFSETQRNKGNFPGRFSGRQFSNSRSEMNVSTLELGDSALYLCASSLAGGTGSAEQFFGPGTRLTVL.